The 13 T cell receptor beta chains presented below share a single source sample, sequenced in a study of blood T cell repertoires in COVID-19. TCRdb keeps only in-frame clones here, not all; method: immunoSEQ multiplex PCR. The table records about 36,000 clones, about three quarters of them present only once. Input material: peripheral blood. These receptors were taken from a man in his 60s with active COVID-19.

CDR3 sequence reads: CALGGDTEAFF. The DNA for the CDR3 is TGTGCCCTCGGGGGGGACACTGAAGCTTTCTTT. The rearrangement uses TRBV9 and TRBJ1-1; tentative D call: TRBD1 (5 bases). Between the trimmed V and J ends, which lost 10 bases and 3 bases, there was a span of 10 bases. The CDR3 length is 11 residues. CDR1 is SGDLS and CDR2 is YYNGEE in the germline V gene.

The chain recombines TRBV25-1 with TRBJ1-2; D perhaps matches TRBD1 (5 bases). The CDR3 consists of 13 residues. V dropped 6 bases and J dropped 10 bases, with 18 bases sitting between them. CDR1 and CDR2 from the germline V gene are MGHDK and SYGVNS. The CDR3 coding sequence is TGTGCCAGCAGCCTGACAGTCTTTGGGGACTACACCTTC. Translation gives CASSLTVFGDYTF.

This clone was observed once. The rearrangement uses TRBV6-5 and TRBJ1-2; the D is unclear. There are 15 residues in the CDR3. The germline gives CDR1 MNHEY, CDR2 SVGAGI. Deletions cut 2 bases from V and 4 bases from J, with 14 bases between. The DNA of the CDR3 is TGTGCCAGCAGTTACACTACCGGGAGATCCTATGGCTACACCTTC. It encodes CASSYTTGRSYGYTF.

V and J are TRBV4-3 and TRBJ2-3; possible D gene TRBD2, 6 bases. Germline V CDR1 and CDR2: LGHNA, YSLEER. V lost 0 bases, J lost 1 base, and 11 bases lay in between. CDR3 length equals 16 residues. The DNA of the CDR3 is TGCGCCAGCAGCCAAGAAGCAGTAGCGGGCACAGATACGCAGTATTTT. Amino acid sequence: CASSQEAVAGTDTQYF.

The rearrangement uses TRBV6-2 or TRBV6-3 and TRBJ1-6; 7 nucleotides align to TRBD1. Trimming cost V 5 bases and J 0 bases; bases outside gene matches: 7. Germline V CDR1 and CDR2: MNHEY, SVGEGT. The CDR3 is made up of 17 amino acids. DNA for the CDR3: TGTGCCAGCAGTCCAGGACAGGCAAGCTCCTATAATTCACCCCTCCACTTT. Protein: CASSPGQASSYNSPLHF.

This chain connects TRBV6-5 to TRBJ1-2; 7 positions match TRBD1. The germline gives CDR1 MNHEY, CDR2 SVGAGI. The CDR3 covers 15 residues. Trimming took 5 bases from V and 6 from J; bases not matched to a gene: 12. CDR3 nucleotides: TGTGCCAGCAGTACACAGGGGACCTCGGCCAATGGCTACACCTTC. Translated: CASSTQGTSANGYTF.

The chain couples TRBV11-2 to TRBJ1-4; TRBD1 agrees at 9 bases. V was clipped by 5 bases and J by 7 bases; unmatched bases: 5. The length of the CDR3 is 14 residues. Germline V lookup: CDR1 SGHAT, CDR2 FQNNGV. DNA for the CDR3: TGTGCCAGCAGCCCGGGACAGGGAGGTGAAAAACTGTTTTTT. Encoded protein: CASSPGQGGEKLFF.

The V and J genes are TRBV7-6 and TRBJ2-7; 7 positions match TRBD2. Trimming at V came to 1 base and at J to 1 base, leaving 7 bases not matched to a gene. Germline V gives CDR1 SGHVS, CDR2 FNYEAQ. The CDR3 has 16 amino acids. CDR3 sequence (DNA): TGTGCCAGCAGCTTAGGGGGGGGAGGACTTTCCTACGAGCAGTACTTC. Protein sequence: CASSLGGGGLSYEQYF.

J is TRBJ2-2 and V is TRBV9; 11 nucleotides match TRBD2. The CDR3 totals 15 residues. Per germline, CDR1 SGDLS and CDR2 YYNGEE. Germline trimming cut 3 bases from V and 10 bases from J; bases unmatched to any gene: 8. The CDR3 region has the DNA TGTGCCAGCAGCGGGGCTAGCGGGGGGCACCAGGAGCTGTTTTTT. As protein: CASSGASGGHQELFF. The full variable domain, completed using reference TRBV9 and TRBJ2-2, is DSGVTQTPKHLITATGQRVTLRCSPRSGDLSVYWYQQSLDQGLQFLIQYYNGEERAKGNILERFSAQQFPDLHSELNLSSLELGDSALYFCASSGASGGHQELFFGEGSRLTVL.

The CDR3 loop is CASTLGGGGNGETQYF. The CDR3 DNA is TGTGCCAGCACCCTTGGGGGCGGGGGGAATGGGGAGACCCAGTACTTC. The chain uses TRBV7-2 and TRBJ2-5, with 8 bases identical to TRBD2. V trimming: 7 bases; J trimming: 5 bases; junction bases outside the gene matches: 15. Germline CDR1 reads SGHTA; CDR2 reads FQGNSA. The CDR3 loop spans 16 amino acids.

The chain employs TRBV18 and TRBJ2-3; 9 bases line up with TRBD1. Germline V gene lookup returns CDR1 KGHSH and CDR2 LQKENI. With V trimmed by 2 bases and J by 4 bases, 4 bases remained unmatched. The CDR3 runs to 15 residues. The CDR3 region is CASSPGDRVPDTQYF. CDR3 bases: TGTGCCAGCTCACCAGGGGACAGGGTGCCAGATACGCAGTATTTT.

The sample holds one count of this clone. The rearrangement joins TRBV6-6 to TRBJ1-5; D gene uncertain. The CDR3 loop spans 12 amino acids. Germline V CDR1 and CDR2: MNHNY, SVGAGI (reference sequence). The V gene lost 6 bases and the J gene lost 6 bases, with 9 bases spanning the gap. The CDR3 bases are TGTGCCAGCAGGACTCTAGGTCAGCCCCAGCATTTT. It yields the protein CASRTLGQPQHF.

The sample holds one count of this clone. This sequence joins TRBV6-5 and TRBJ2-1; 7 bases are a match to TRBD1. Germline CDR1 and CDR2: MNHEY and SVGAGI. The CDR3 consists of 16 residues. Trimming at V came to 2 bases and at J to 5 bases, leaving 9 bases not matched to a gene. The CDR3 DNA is TGTGCCAGCAGTTACCGACAGGGAGAATTGGACAATGAGCAGTTCTTC. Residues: CASSYRQGELDNEQFF.